What follows are 10 T cell receptor beta chains derived from one specimen sequenced in a study of cytomegalovirus exposure and HLA in healthy donors. Measured with immunoSEQ multiplex PCR; TCRdb has only the in-frame clones, and not every one. The table has about 160,000 clones, approximately 96% seen once; the top ten hold approximately 0.97%. Input material: PBMCs. The source of these receptors is a woman aged 18 to 35 in good health and CMV-seronegative.

The chain combines TRBV6-6 with TRBJ1-4; 8 positions match TRBD1. V lost 0 bases to trimming and J lost 3 bases; unmatched junction nucleotides: 0. The CDR3 runs to 15 residues. Germline V gives CDR1 MNHNY, CDR2 SVGAGI (reference sequence). For the CDR3, the DNA is TGTGCCAGCAGTTACTCGGGACAGGCTAATGAAAAACTGTTTTTT. Residues: CASSYSGQANEKLFF.

The rearrangement joins TRBV9 to TRBJ2-6; 8 positions match TRBD1. There are 18 residues in the CDR3. V was clipped by 0 bases and J by 0 bases; unmatched bases: 5. CDR1 SGDLS and CDR2 YYNGEE come from the germline V gene. CDR3 nucleotide sequence: TGTGCCAGCAGCGTAGTAGGACAGGGATTCTCTGGGGCCAACGTCCTGACTTTC. It codes for CASSVVGQGFSGANVLTF.

The chain links TRBV27 to TRBJ2-1; D call uncertain. CDR1 is MNHEY, CDR2 SMNVEV, per germline (reference sequence). CDR3 size: 15 residues. Trimming pared 5 bases from V and 0 bases from J, leaving 11 bases between. CDR3 amino acids: CASSNAYTSYNEQFF. CDR3 DNA: TGTGCCAGCAGTAATGCATACACCTCCTACAATGAGCAGTTCTTC.

The CDR3 DNA follows: TGTGCCAGCAGTTTAGTCGCAGGGGCATCCGATACGCAGTATTTT. Amino acids: CASSLVAGASDTQYF. The rearrangement joins TRBV27 to TRBJ2-3, with D perhaps matching TRBD1 (6 bases). Germline CDR1 and CDR2: MNHEY and SMNVEV (reference sequence). With 2 bases removed from V and 6 bases from J, the gap between germline ends came to 15 bases. The CDR3 extends over 15 amino acids.

The chain recombines TRBV15 with TRBJ1-6; 9 positions match TRBD1. With V trimmed by 5 bases and J by 6 bases, 5 bases remained unmatched. This CDR3 region has 15 residues. Germline V gene lookup returns CDR1 LNHNV and CDR2 YYDKDF (reference sequence). The CDR3 nucleotides are TGTGCCACCAGCGGGAGGACAGGGGTTAATTCACCCCTCCACTTT. Its translation: CATSGRTGVNSPLHF.

The chain is built from TRBV2 and TRBJ2-6; possible D gene TRBD2, 6 bases. The germline CDR1 and CDR2 sequences are SNHLY and FYNNEI. This CDR3 spans 14 amino acids. The V gene lost 3 bases and the J gene lost 11 bases, with 14 bases spanning the gap. CDR3 sequence (DNA): TGTGCCAGCAGTGAGCGGGGACGACCTGACGTCCTGACTTTC. As protein: CASSERGRPDVLTF.

The chain combines TRBV7-9 with TRBJ2-7; TRBD1 might be the D (6 bases). Germline CDR1 reads SEHNR; CDR2 reads FQNEAQ (reference sequence). The CDR3 totals 15 residues. Trimming left V 2 bases short and J 2 bases short, with 13 bases between. CDR3: CASSLKGGLTYEQYF. CDR3 DNA: TGTGCCAGCAGCTTAAAAGGGGGTTTGACCTACGAGCAGTACTTC. The full variable domain, completed using reference TRBV7-9 and TRBJ2-7, is DTGVSQNPRHKITKRGQNVTFRCDPISEHNRLYWYRQTLGQGPEFLTYFQNEAQLEKSRLLSDRFSAERPKGSFSTLEIQRTEQGDSAMYLCASSLKGGLTYEQYFGPGTRLTVT.

CDR3 nucleotide sequence: TGCGCCAGCAGCTTGGATCAGGGGTATGGCTACACCTTC. It is translated as CASSLDQGYGYTF. The rearrangement links TRBV5-1 to TRBJ1-2; possible D gene TRBD1, 6 bases. The germline V gene has CDR1 SGHRS and CDR2 YFSETQ. The CDR3 runs 13 residues. Trimming left V 0 bases short and J 5 bases short, with 8 bases between.

The CDR3 spells CASSVSPTGAGGELFF. The CDR3 nucleotides are TGTGCCAGCAGTGTATCCCCGACAGGGGCTGGCGGGGAGCTGTTTTTT. This chain links TRBV2 with TRBJ2-2, with 8 nucleotides matching TRBD1. V shed 4 bases and J 7 bases; nucleotides not matched to a gene: 11. This CDR3 has 16 amino acids. Germline CDR1 SNHLY, CDR2 FYNNEI. Based on the CDR3 plus reference TRBV2 and TRBJ2-2, the full variable domain is EPEVTQTPSHQVTQMGQEVILRCVPISNHLYFYWYRQILGQKVEFLVSFYNNEISEKSEIFDDQFSVERPDGSNFTLKIRSTKLEDSAMYFCASSVSPTGAGGELFFGEGSRLTVL.

The chain employs TRBV6-1 and TRBJ1-1, with a weak D call TRBD1 (6 bases). Germline V CDR1 and CDR2: MNHNS, SASEGT. V was cut by 10 bases and J by 5 bases, with 20 bases left in between. The CDR3 sequence is 14 residues long. CDR3 residues: CATLNQGIWTEAFF. As DNA, the CDR3 is TGTGCCACCCTAAATCAGGGGATATGGACTGAAGCTTTCTTT.